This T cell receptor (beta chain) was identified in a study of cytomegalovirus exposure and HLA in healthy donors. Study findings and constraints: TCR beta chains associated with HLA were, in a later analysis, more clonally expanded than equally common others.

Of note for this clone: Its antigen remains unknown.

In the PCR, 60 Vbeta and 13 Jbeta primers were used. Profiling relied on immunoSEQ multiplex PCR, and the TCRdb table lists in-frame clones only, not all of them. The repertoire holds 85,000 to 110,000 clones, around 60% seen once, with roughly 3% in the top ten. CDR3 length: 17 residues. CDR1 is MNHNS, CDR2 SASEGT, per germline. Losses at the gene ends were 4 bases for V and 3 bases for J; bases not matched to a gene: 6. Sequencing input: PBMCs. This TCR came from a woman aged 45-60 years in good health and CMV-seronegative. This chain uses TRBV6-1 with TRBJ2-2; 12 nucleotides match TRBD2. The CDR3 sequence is CASSGTSGKFYTGELFF. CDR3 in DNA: TGTGCCAGCAGTGGGACTAGCGGGAAATTTTACACCGGGGAGCTGTTTTTT.